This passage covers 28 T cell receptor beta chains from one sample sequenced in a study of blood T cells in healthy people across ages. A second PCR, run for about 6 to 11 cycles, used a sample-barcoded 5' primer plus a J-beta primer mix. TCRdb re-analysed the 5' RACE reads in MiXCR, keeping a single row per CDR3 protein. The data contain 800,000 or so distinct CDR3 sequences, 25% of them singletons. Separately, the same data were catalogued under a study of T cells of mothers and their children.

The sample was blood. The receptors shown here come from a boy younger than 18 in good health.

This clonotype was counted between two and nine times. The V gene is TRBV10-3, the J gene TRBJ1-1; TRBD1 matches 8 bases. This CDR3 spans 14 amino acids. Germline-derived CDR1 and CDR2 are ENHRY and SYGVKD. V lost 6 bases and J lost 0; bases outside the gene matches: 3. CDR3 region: CAISVGQVNTEAFF. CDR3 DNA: TGTGCCATCAGCGTGGGACAGGTGAACACTGAAGCTTTCTTT.

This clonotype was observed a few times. The CDR3 nucleotides are TGCGCCAGCAGCCCCTTTGGGCAAGAGACCCAGTACTTC. It encodes CASSPFGQETQYF. The V gene is TRBV4-1, the J gene TRBJ2-5; D uncertain. This CDR3 has 13 amino acids. The V gene's germline CDR1 is MGHRA and CDR2 YSYEKL. Trimming took off 4 bases at V and 2 bases at J, with 8 bases between the two ends.

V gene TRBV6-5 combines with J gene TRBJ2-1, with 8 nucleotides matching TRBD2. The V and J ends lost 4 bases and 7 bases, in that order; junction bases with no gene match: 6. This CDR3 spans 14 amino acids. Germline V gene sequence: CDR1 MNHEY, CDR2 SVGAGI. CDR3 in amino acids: CASSSALAGNEQFF. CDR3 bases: TGTGCCAGCAGTTCCGCGTTAGCGGGGAATGAGCAGTTCTTC.

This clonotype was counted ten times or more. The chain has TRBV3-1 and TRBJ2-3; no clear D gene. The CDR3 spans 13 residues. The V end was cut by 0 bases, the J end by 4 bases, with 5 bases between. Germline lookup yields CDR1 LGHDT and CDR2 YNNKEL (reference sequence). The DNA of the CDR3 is TGTGCCAGCAGCCAAGATCGGCCAGATACGCAGTATTTT. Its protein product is CASSQDRPDTQYF.

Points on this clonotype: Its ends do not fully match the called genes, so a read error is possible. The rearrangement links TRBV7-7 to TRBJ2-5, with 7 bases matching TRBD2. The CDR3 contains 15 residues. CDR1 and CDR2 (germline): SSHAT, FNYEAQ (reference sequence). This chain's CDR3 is CASSTRGGRAETQYF. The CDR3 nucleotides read TGTGCTAGCAGCACCCGCGGGGGACGGGCAGAGACCCAGTACTTC.

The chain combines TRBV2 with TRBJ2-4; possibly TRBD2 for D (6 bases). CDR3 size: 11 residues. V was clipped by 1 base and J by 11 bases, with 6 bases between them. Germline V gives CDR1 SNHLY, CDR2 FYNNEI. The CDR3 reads CASSEGGVQYF. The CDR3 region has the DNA TGTGCCAGCAGTGAAGGGGGGGTTCAGTACTTC.

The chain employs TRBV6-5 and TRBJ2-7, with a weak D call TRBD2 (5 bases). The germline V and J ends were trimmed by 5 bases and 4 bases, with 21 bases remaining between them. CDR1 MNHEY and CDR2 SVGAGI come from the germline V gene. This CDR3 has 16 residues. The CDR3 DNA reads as TGTGCCAGCAGTAACACCGCCCGGGGAATCCTTTACGAGCAGTACTTC. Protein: CASSNTARGILYEQYF.

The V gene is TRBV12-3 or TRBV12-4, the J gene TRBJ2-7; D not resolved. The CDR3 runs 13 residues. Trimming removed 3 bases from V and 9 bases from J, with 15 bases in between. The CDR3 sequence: CASSFSAPVGQYF. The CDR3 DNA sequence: TGTGCCAGCAGTTTTAGTGCTCCGGTGGGGCAGTACTTC.

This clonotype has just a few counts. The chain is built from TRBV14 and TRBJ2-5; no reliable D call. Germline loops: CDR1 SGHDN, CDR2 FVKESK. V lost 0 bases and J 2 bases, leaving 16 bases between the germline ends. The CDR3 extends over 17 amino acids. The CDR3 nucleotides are TGTGCCAGCAGCCAAGATCGGCTGGCCAGCTTTCAAGAGACCCAGTACTTC. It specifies CASSQDRLASFQETQYF.

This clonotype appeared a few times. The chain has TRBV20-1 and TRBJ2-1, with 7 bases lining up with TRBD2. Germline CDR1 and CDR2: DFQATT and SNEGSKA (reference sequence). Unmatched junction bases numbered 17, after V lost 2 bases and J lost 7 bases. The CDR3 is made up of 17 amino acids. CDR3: CSARPGTTAGWGNEQFF. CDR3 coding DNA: TGCAGTGCTAGACCCGGGACTACCGCGGGGTGGGGTAATGAGCAGTTCTTC.

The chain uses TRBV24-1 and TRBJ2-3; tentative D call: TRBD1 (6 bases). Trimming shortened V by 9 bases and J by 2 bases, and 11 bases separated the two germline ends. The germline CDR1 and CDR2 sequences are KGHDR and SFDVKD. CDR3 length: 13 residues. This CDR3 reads CATSTGSTDTQYF. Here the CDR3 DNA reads TGTGCCACCTCCACAGGGTCCACAGATACGCAGTATTTT.

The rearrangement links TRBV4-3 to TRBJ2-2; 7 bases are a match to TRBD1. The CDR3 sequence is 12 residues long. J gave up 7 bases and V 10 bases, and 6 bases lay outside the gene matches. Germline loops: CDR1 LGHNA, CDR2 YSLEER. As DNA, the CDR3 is TGCGCCAACAGTCAGGGGGTCGGGGAGCTGTTTTTT. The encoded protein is CANSQGVGELFF.

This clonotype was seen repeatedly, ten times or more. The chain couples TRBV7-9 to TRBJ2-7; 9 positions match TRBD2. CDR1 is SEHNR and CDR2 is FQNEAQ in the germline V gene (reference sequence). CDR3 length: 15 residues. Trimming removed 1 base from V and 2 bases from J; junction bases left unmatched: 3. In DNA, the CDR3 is TGTGCCAGCAGCTTAGAAGGCGGGAGGGCCTACGAGCAGTACTTC. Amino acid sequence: CASSLEGGRAYEQYF.

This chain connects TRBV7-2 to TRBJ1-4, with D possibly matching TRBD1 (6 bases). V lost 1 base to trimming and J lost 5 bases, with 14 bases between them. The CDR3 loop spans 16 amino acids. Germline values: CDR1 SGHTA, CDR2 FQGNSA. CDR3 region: CASSLGSTGTNEKLFF. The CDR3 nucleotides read TGTGCCAGCAGCTTAGGATCCACAGGGACGAATGAAAAACTGTTTTTT.

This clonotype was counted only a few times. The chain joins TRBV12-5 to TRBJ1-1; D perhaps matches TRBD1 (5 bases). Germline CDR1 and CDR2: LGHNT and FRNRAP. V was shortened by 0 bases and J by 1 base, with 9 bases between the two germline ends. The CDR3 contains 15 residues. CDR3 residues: CASGLVIGENTEAFF. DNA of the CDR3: TGTGCTAGTGGTTTGGTAATAGGGGAGAACACTGAAGCTTTCTTT.

In nucleotides, the CDR3 is TGTGCCAGCAGCTGGACAGGGGATACAGATACGCAGTATTTT. Residues: CASSWTGDTDTQYF. V is TRBV7-9 and J is TRBJ2-3; 9 bases fit TRBD1. J was trimmed by 3 bases and V by 4 bases; bases with no gene match: 2. In germline, CDR1 is SEHNR, CDR2 FQNEAQ (reference sequence). The CDR3 is 14 amino acids.

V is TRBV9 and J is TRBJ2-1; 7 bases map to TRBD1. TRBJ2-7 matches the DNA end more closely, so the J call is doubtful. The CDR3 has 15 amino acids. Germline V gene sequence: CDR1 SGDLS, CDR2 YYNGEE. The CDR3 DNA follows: TGTGCCAGCAGCGTAGGGACAGGCGATTCCTACGAGCAGTACTTC. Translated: CASSVGTGDSYEQYF.

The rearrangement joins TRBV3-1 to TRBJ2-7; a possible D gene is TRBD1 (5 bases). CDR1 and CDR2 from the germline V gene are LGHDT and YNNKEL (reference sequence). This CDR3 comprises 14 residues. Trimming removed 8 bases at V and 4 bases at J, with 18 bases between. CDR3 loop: CASARSGWGYEQYF. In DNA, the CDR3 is TGTGCCAGCGCCCGGTCAGGGTGGGGATACGAGCAGTACTTC.

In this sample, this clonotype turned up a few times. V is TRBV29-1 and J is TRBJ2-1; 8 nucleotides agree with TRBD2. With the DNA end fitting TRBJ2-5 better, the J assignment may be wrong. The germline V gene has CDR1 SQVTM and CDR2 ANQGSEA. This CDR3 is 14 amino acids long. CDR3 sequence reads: CSVEGGSGDETQYF. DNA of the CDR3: TGCAGCGTTGAGGGGGGTAGCGGGGACGAGACCCAGTACTTC.

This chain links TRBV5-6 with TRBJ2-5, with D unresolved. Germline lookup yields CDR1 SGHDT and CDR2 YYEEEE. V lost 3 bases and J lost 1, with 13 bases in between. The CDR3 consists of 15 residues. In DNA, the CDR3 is TGTGCCAGCAGCTCCCGACACTTGATCCAAGAGACCCAGTACTTC. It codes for CASSSRHLIQETQYF.

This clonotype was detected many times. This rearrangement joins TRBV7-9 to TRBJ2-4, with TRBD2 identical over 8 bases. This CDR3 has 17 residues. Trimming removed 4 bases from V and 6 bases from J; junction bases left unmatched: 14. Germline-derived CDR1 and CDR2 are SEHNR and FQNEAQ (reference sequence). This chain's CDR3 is CASSSQFGGGNGNIQYF. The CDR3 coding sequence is TGTGCCAGCAGCTCCCAATTTGGCGGGGGGAATGGAAACATTCAGTACTTC.

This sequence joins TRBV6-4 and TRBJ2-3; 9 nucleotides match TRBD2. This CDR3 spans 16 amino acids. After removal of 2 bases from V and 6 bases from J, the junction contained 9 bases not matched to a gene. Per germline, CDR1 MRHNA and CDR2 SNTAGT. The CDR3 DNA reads TGTGCCAGCAGTGACGTTTTAGCGGGAGATCTGGATACGCAGTATTTT. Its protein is CASSDVLAGDLDTQYF.

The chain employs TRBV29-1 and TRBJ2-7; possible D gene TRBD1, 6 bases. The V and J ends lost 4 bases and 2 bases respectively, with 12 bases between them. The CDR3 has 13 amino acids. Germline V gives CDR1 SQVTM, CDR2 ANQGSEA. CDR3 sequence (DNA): TGCAGCGTTGTCCGGGACACAGCCTACGAGCAGTACTTC. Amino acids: CSVVRDTAYEQYF.

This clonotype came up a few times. This chain's CDR3 is CASSATTQGPYEQYF. The CDR3 nucleotides read TGTGCCAGCAGTGCGACAACACAGGGACCCTACGAGCAGTACTTC. The chain couples TRBV6-1 to TRBJ2-1; D possibly corresponds to TRBD1 (6 bases). The J call may not be correct, given that the DNA end is closer to TRBJ2-7. This CDR3 is built from 15 residues. CDR1 MNHNS and CDR2 SASEGT come from the germline V gene.

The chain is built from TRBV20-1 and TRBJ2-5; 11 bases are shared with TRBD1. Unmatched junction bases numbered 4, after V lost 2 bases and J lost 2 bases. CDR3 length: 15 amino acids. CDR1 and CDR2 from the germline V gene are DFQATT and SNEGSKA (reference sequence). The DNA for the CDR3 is TGCAGTGCTAGACGGACAGGGGGCAAGCAAGAGACCCAGTACTTC. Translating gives CSARRTGGKQETQYF.

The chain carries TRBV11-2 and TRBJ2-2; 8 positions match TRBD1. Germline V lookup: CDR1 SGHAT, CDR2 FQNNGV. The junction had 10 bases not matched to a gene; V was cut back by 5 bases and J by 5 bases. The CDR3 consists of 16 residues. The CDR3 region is CASSTLTGGRTGELFF. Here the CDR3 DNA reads TGTGCCAGCAGCACCTTAACAGGGGGTCGGACCGGGGAGCTGTTTTTT.

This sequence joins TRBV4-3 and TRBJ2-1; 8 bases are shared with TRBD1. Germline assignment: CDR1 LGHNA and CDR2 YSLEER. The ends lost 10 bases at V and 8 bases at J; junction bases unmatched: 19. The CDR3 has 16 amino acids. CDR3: CATADRDSRRGDEQFF. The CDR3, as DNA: TGCGCCACCGCGGACAGGGATAGCCGAAGAGGGGATGAGCAGTTCTTC.

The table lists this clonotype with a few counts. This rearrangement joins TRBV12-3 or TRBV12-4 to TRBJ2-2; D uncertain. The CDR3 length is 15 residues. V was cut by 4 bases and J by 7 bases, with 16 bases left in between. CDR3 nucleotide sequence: TGTGCCAGCAGTTCCATCGGTGTATTGATCGGGGAGCTGTTTTTT. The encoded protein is CASSSIGVLIGELFF.